Below, one TCR beta chain is given with its context. Its antigen is not known. CDR3 length equals 14 residues. Trimming at V came to 8 bases and at J to 2 bases, leaving 6 bases not matched to a gene. The germline V gene encodes CDR1 LNHDA and CDR2 SQIVND (reference sequence). This sample was taken from a study of T cell responses to AZD1222 COVID-19 vaccine. Study observations and caveats: Possibly, clonal diversity was underestimated; donors were largely white British and included more females. Spike-wide vaccine-associated CD4 TCRs dominated at 160-218 and 743-854. Seropositive status at baseline applied to only 6 or 7 AZD1222 recipients.

This table comes from immunoSEQ multiplex PCR, and its TCRdb copy is limited to in-frame clones, with some not included. There are approximately 6,000 clones in the sample; approximately 87% occur only once, and less than 20% lies in the top ten. The J gene is TRBJ1-5, the V gene TRBV19; 7 bases are shared with TRBD1. Here the sequenced sample was peripheral blood, taken 28 days after the second AZD1222 dose. This TCR was recovered from an adult who received the AZD1222 COVID-19 vaccine. The CDR3 reads CASDRVRGNQPQHF. CDR3 nucleotide sequence: TGTGCCAGTGACAGGGTTCGGGGCAATCAGCCCCAGCATTTT.